The T cell receptor beta chain under discussion was sequenced for a study of cytomegalovirus exposure and HLA in healthy donors. Germline CDR1 and CDR2: MNHNY and SVGAGI (reference sequence). V was trimmed by 2 bases and J by 0 bases, leaving 10 bases between them. CDR3 length equals 15 residues. The PCR contained 60 Vbeta and 13 Jbeta primers. The method was immunoSEQ multiplex PCR; TCRdb's version includes in-frame clones alone and lacks a portion of them. This table lists roughly 88,000 clones. The chain couples TRBV6-6 to TRBJ1-2; D is unresolved. This TCR was recovered from a man in his forties or fifties in good health and CMV-seropositive. The source material was PBMCs. CDR3 nucleotide sequence: TGTGCCAGCAGTTACGCGACTGCGGCTAACTATGGCTACACCTTC. Translating it yields CASSYATAANYGYTF.